This TCR beta chain was identified during a study of blood T cell repertoires in COVID-19 (dated by TCRdb to about 2020). Regarding the study in general: Samples covering the acute and convalescent phases of COVID-19 were provided by collaborators in the United States, Italy and Spain. Samples came from the ongoing ImmuneRACE study (first 160 participants) plus 1,254 subjects from 6 global collaborators. The prospective study material was composed of cDNA or gDNA derived from T cells, B-cell-depleted T cells, or PBMCs. Where HLA class I and class II types were available, the types were taken from metadata supplied by the sample provider, not from assay-based typing. The dataset comprised deeply sampled blood TCRbeta repertoires from subjects exposed to, actively infected with, or recovered from COVID-19. The repertoires were released in a freely available public database meant as a resource for research on the immune response to SARS-CoV-2. The sample metadata nearly always contained a de-identified subject ID, COVID-19 status, age in years and sex. Beyond this particular receptor, the publication reports: The quantity of clinical and demographic metadata differed by source and by participant and was supplied without curation.

Concerning this clone itself: Its antigen remains unidentified. Per-nucleotide qualities are absent, and no much larger clonotype sits a single base away.

TCRbeta CDR3 regions were amplified from genomic DNA by means of the immunoSEQ Assay, a bias-controlled multiplex PCR. The authors' pipeline ran thus. Within the assay, amplification of reference gene primers was used to estimate how many nucleated cells each sample contained. To quantify the absolute abundance of each unique TCRbeta CDR3 rearrangement, sequence reads were collapsed and filtered. Productive Simpson clonality was computed per sample as the square root of Simpson's diversity index over productive rearrangements. The table comes from immuneACCESS by way of TCRdb, which keeps in-frame sequences with V and J called. Part of the clones is missing from these tables; in studies checked, under half for an unresolved V gene and the rest for unknown reasons. The DNA gave D and trimming, while V, J and clone size come from that table. In this sample the table shows approximately 68,000 clones, nearly 90% of which occur a single time. Less than 3% of the sample belongs to the ten largest clones.

From the germline V gene (reference sequence), CDR1 is LGHDT and CDR2 is YNNKEL. The CDR3, from cysteine to phenylalanine, totals 19 residues. Of all the DNA, just the CDR3 is kept, 57 bases in frame from base 1. Between the V and J ends, shortened by 3 bases and 0 bases respectively, the junction contains 18 bases. Whole blood was collected in K2EDTA tubes by collaborating institutions according to the institutions' own protocols. For TCRbeta analysis, collaborators shipped samples in one of three forms: frozen whole blood, isolated PBMCs, or DNA extracted from either of those sample types. The source of this sequence is a man aged 65 to 85 with active or convalescent COVID-19. The material sequenced was peripheral blood. The V and J segments used are TRBV3-1 (or the pseudogene TRBV3-2) and TRBJ2-6; tentative D gene TRBD2, with 7 bases matching. The DNA sequence reads TGTGCCAGCAGCCAGTTATTTGGGGGGGCCCTCTCTGGGGCCAACGTCCTGACTTTC. It codes for CASSQLFGGALSGANVLTF.